This T cell receptor beta chain derives from a study of blood T cell repertoires in COVID-19. Across the whole study: The United States, Italy and Spain provided the acute and convalescent COVID-19 samples. Sources were T cells, B-cell-depleted T cells, or PBMCs; the material itself was cDNA or gDNA.

In the original analysis: Estimation of nucleated cell counts was performed using reference gene primer amplification. Here immunoSEQ multiplex PCR was the method, and the copy in TCRdb shows in-frame clones only, minus some. V and J calls and clone size are copied from that table; D and trimming were computed from the DNA. The sample has fewer than 300,000 clones, roughly 84% seen once. During active infection, Seattle patients enrolled and were then monitored through disease. This CDR3 is built from 15 residues. Germline V gene data show CDR1 as SGHNT and CDR2 as YENEEA. Trimming stripped 5 bases from V and 6 bases from J, with 19 bases between.

Sequencing was done on a sample of peripheral blood. This receptor was obtained from a human donor with COVID-19, enrolled during active disease. The donor label of this sample is uncertain. V is TRBV11-3 and J is TRBJ2-5; possible D gene TRBD1, 5 bases. The CDR3 here is CASSTQGGREKTQYF. In nucleotides, the CDR3 is TGTGCCAGCAGCACGCAAGGTGGCAGGGAAAAGACCCAGTACTTC.